Listed below are T cell receptor beta chains from one sample, sequenced in a study of OX40 agonist ivuxolimab in advanced cancers. The data were produced by immunoSEQ multiplex PCR, yet TCRdb's version contains in-frame clones alone and is incomplete. In the table there are around 95,000 clones, 85% to 90% of which are singletons. The specimen comprised CD4+ or CD8+ T cells sorted from blood, sampled in a trial of the OX40 agonist ivuxolimab. Receptors were obtained from an adult with an advanced solid tumor such as melanoma, head and neck, liver or kidney cancer. CDR3s include the opening cysteine and the closing phenylalanine or tryptophan. The D gene is left open where the match is weak. Clone size appears in some rows only: once, few, many, or a class for an expanded clone.

v_call: TRBV4-2; clone_size: -; j_call: TRBJ1-6; d_call: -; cdr3_aa: CASTSRAGDNSPLHF; cdr3_nt: TGTGCCAGCACCTCCCGGGCAGGGGATAATTCACCCCTCCACTTT
v_call: TRBV19; clone_size: -; j_call: TRBJ1-3; d_call: -; cdr3_aa: CASSKSHSGNTIYF; cdr3_nt: TGTGCCAGTAGTAAGAGCCACTCTGGAAACACCATATATTTT
v_call: TRBV19; clone_size: -; j_call: TRBJ1-1; d_call: -; cdr3_aa: CASSIGQRNTEAFF; cdr3_nt: TGTGCCAGTAGTATTGGGCAGCGGAACACTGAAGCTTTCTTT
v_call: TRBV19; clone_size: -; j_call: TRBJ1-5; d_call: TRBD1; cdr3_aa: CASSPSVLETGKINQPQHF; cdr3_nt: TGTGCCAGTAGTCCCTCGGTTCTAGAGACAGGGAAGATTAATCAGCCCCAGCATTTT
v_call: TRBV5-1; clone_size: -; j_call: TRBJ1-1; d_call: -; cdr3_aa: CASSLAAGGAFF; cdr3_nt: TGCGCCAGCAGCTTGGCAGCCGGGGGGGCTTTCTTT
v_call: TRBV2; clone_size: once; j_call: TRBJ2-3; d_call: -; cdr3_aa: CASSEKGPLFTQYF; cdr3_nt: TGTGCCAGCAGTGAGAAGGGACCCCTGTTTACGCAGTATTTT
v_call: TRBV15; clone_size: -; j_call: TRBJ2-3; d_call: -; cdr3_aa: CATSRGFLGETGDTQYF; cdr3_nt: TGTGCCACCAGCAGGGGGTTTTTGGGGGAGACGGGAGATACGCAGTATTTT
v_call: TRBV18; clone_size: -; j_call: TRBJ2-3; d_call: -; cdr3_aa: CASRDWLGEDTQYF; cdr3_nt: TGTGCCAGCCGGGACTGGCTAGGAGAAGATACGCAGTATTTT
v_call: TRBV11-2; clone_size: few; j_call: TRBJ2-5; d_call: -; cdr3_aa: CAASPGTRGGETQYF; cdr3_nt: TGTGCCGCGTCCCCAGGTACCAGAGGGGGGGAGACCCAGTACTTC
v_call: TRBV25-1; clone_size: -; j_call: TRBJ1-4; d_call: -; cdr3_aa: CASSGTVGKLFF; cdr3_nt: TGTGCCAGCAGTGGAACAGTCGGGAAACTGTTTTTT
v_call: TRBV7-8; clone_size: once; j_call: TRBJ1-2; d_call: -; cdr3_aa: CASSPRTSKKGYTF; cdr3_nt: TGTGCCAGCTCTCCACGGACCAGTAAGAAGGGCTACACCTTC
v_call: TRBV5-4; clone_size: -; j_call: TRBJ2-3; d_call: -; cdr3_aa: CASLKGGPSSTDTQYF; cdr3_nt: TGTGCCAGCCTCAAGGGGGGACCTAGTAGCACAGATACGCAGTATTTT
v_call: TRBV10-1; clone_size: -; j_call: TRBJ1-1; d_call: -; cdr3_aa: CASSESGMNTEAFF; cdr3_nt: TGCGCCAGCAGTGAGTCAGGAATGAACACTGAAGCTTTCTTT
v_call: TRBV13; clone_size: once; j_call: TRBJ2-7; d_call: TRBD2; cdr3_aa: CASSSYPTSGPVYEQYF; cdr3_nt: TGTGCCAGCAGCTCTTACCCCACTAGCGGACCAGTCTACGAGCAGTACTTC
v_call: TRBV30; clone_size: -; j_call: TRBJ2-7; d_call: TRBD2; cdr3_aa: CAWARGSSYEQYF; cdr3_nt: TGTGCCTGGGCGCGGGGGAGCTCCTACGAGCAGTACTTC
v_call: TRBV7-2; clone_size: -; j_call: TRBJ1-2; d_call: -; cdr3_aa: CASSPPGRAEANYGYTF; cdr3_nt: TGTGCCAGCAGCCCCCCCGGTAGGGCCGAAGCTAACTATGGCTACACCTTC
v_call: TRBV28; clone_size: once; j_call: TRBJ1-4; d_call: -; cdr3_aa: CASLTGPGFNEKLFF; cdr3_nt: TGTGCCAGTCTCACAGGGCCCGGGTTTAATGAAAAACTGTTTTTT
v_call: TRBV4-2; clone_size: once; j_call: TRBJ2-3; d_call: -; cdr3_aa: CASSRDLNTDTQYF; cdr3_nt: TGTGCCAGCAGCCGGGATCTAAACACAGATACGCAGTATTTT
v_call: TRBV28; clone_size: -; j_call: TRBJ2-7; d_call: -; cdr3_aa: CASSPVKRYYEQYF; cdr3_nt: TGTGCCAGCAGCCCCGTGAAGCGATACTACGAGCAGTACTTC
v_call: TRBV6-6; clone_size: -; j_call: TRBJ2-7; d_call: TRBD1; cdr3_aa: CASSSGQTFYEQYF; cdr3_nt: TGTGCCAGCAGTTCGGGACAGACGTTCTACGAGCAGTACTTC
v_call: TRBV27; clone_size: -; j_call: TRBJ2-3; d_call: -; cdr3_aa: CASSLISGDTDTQYF; cdr3_nt: TGTGCCAGCAGTTTGATTAGCGGAGACACAGATACGCAGTATTTT
v_call: TRBV18; clone_size: -; j_call: TRBJ2-5; d_call: -; cdr3_aa: CASSPNQETQYF; cdr3_nt: TGTGCCAGCTCACCGAACCAAGAGACCCAGTACTTC
v_call: TRBV7-2; clone_size: -; j_call: TRBJ2-7; d_call: -; cdr3_aa: CASSLGLGEQYF; cdr3_nt: TGTGCCAGCAGCTTGGGTCTCGGCGAGCAGTACTTC
v_call: TRBV13; clone_size: -; j_call: TRBJ1-2; d_call: -; cdr3_aa: CASSPPDTVRGYTF; cdr3_nt: TGTGCCAGCAGCCCACCGGACACCGTCCGGGGCTACACCTTC
v_call: TRBV2; clone_size: -; j_call: TRBJ2-1; d_call: -; cdr3_aa: CASSQSDGSYNEQFF; cdr3_nt: TGTGCCAGCAGTCAAAGTGACGGCTCCTACAATGAGCAGTTCTTC
v_call: TRBV20-1; clone_size: -; j_call: TRBJ1-2; d_call: -; cdr3_aa: CSAGTNYGYTF; cdr3_nt: TGCAGTGCCGGGACTAACTATGGCTACACCTTC
v_call: TRBV9; clone_size: -; j_call: TRBJ2-5; d_call: -; cdr3_aa: CASSVGEVAGAYQETQYF; cdr3_nt: TGTGCCAGCAGCGTAGGGGAGGTGGCGGGGGCCTACCAAGAGACCCAGTACTTC
v_call: TRBV5-1; clone_size: -; j_call: TRBJ2-3; d_call: -; cdr3_aa: CASSLVGGRVTDTQYF; cdr3_nt: TGCGCCAGCAGCTTGGTCGGGGGAAGGGTCACAGATACGCAGTATTTT
v_call: TRBV6-1; clone_size: -; j_call: TRBJ1-6; d_call: -; cdr3_aa: CASSETTSSYNSPLHF; cdr3_nt: TGTGCCAGCAGTGAAACCACGAGCTCCTATAATTCACCCCTCCACTTT
v_call: TRBV28; clone_size: -; j_call: TRBJ2-1; d_call: TRBD2; cdr3_aa: CASSDPRREGLHNEQFF; cdr3_nt: TGTGCCAGCAGCGACCCGAGGCGGGAGGGTCTCCACAATGAGCAGTTCTTC
v_call: TRBV10-3; clone_size: -; j_call: TRBJ1-5; d_call: -; cdr3_aa: CAISESGGPLNQPQHF; cdr3_nt: TGTGCCATCAGTGAGTCCGGGGGGCCCCTAAATCAGCCCCAGCATTTT
v_call: TRBV27; clone_size: -; j_call: TRBJ2-2; d_call: TRBD2; cdr3_aa: CASREVGELFF; cdr3_nt: TGTGCCAGCCGGGAGGTTGGGGAGCTGTTTTTT
v_call: TRBV7-3; clone_size: few; j_call: TRBJ1-1; d_call: -; cdr3_aa: CASSPGRRTEAFF; cdr3_nt: TGTGCCAGCAGCCCGGGACGTCGCACTGAAGCTTTCTTT
v_call: TRBV21-1; clone_size: -; j_call: TRBJ2-7; d_call: -; cdr3_aa: CASFLMPTANSYEQYF; cdr3_nt: TGTGCCAGCTTCCTTATGCCAACGGCCAACTCCTACGAGCAGTACTTC
v_call: TRBV11-1; clone_size: -; j_call: TRBJ2-1; d_call: -; cdr3_aa: CASSRVSYNEQFF; cdr3_nt: TGTGCCAGCAGCAGAGTCAGCTACAATGAGCAGTTCTTC
v_call: TRBV19; clone_size: -; j_call: TRBJ2-2; d_call: -; cdr3_aa: CASSPQNTGELFF; cdr3_nt: TGTGCCAGTAGTCCGCAGAACACCGGGGAGCTGTTTTTT
v_call: TRBV19; clone_size: -; j_call: TRBJ2-3; d_call: -; cdr3_aa: CASSIGDTQYF; cdr3_nt: TGTGCCAGTAGTATAGGAGATACGCAGTATTTT
v_call: TRBV5-1; clone_size: -; j_call: TRBJ2-2; d_call: TRBD2; cdr3_aa: CASSTGTIAGVSSAGELFF; cdr3_nt: TGCGCCAGCAGCACGGGGACTATAGCGGGAGTATCGTCGGCCGGGGAGCTGTTTTTT
v_call: TRBV28; clone_size: -; j_call: TRBJ2-2; d_call: TRBD1; cdr3_aa: CASSWGQGYTGELFF; cdr3_nt: TGTGCCAGCAGTTGGGGACAGGGGTACACCGGGGAGCTGTTTTTT
v_call: TRBV6-1; clone_size: -; j_call: TRBJ2-1; d_call: TRBD1; cdr3_aa: CASSEAAQGSYNEQFF; cdr3_nt: TGTGCCAGCAGTGAAGCGGCACAGGGGTCCTACAATGAGCAGTTCTTC